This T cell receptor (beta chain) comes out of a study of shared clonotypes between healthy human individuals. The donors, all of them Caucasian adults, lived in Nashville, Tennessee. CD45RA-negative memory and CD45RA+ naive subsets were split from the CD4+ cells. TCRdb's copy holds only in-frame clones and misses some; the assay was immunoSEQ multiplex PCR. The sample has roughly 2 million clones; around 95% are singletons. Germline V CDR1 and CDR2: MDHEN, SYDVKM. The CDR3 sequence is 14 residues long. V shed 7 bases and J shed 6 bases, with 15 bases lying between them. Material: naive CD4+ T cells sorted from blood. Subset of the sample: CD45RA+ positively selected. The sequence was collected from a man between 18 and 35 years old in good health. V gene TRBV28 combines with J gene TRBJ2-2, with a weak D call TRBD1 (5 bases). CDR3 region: CASTPGLPAGELFF. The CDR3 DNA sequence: TGTGCCAGCACCCCAGGGTTGCCGGCCGGGGAGCTGTTTTTT.